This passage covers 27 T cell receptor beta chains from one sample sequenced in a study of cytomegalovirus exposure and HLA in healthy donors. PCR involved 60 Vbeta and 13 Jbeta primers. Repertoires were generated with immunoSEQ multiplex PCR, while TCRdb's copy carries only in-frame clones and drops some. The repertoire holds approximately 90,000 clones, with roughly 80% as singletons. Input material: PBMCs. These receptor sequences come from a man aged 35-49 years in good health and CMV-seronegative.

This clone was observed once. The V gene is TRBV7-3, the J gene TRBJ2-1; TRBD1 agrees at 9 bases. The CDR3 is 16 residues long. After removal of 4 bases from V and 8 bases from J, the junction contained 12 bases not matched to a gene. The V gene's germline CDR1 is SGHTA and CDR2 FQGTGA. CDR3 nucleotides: TGTGCCAGCAGCTCAACGAGGGGACAGGGTTCCCATGAGCAGTTCTTC. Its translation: CASSSTRGQGSHEQFF.

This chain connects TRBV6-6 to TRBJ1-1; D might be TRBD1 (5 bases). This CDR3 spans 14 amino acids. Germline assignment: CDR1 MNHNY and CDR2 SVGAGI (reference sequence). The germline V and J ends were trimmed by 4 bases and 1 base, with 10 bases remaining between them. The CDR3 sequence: CASSSQGGNTEAFF. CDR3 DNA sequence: TGTGCCAGCAGTTCCCAGGGAGGGAACACTGAAGCTTTCTTT.

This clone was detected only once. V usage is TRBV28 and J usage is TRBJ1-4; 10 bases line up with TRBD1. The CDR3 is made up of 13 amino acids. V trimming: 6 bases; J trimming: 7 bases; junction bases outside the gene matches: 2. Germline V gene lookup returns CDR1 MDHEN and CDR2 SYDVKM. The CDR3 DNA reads TGTGCCAGCAGGACAGGGGGCGGTGAAAAACTGTTTTTT. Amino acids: CASRTGGGEKLFF.

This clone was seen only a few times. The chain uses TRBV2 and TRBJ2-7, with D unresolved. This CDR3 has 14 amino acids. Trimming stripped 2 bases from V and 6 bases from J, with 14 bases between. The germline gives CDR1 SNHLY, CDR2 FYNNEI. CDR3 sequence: CASSESAVSGEQYF. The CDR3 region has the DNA TGTGCCAGCAGTGAAAGTGCTGTATCGGGCGAGCAGTACTTC.

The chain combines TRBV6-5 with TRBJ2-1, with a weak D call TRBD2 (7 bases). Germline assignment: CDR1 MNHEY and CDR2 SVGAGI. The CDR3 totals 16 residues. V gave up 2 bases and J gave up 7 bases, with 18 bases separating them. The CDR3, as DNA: TGTGCCAGCAGTTACCCTGGGAGGGGGATGTTGAATGAGCAGTTCTTC. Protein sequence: CASSYPGRGMLNEQFF.

The CDR3 reads CAISEQQGAAEAFF. Here the CDR3 DNA reads TGTGCCATCAGTGAACAACAGGGAGCGGCTGAAGCTTTCTTT. The chain combines TRBV10-3 with TRBJ1-1; the D gene is possibly TRBD1 (6 bases). The CDR3 totals 14 residues. Germline CDR1 reads ENHRY; CDR2 reads SYGVKD. V shed 3 bases and J shed 6 bases, with 14 bases lying between them.

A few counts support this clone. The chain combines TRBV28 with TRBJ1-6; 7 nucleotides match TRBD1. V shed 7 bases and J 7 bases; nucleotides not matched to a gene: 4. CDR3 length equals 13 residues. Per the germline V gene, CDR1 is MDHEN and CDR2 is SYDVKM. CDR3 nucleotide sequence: TGTGCCAGCACAGACAGGGCGAATTCACCCCTCCACTTT. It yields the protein CASTDRANSPLHF.

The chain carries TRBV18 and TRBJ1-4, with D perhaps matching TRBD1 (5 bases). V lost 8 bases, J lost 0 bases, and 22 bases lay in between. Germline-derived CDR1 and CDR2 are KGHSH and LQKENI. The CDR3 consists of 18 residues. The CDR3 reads CASTKTAGGSATNEKLFF. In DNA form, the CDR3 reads TGTGCCAGCACAAAAACGGCGGGGGGAAGTGCAACTAATGAAAAACTGTTTTTT.

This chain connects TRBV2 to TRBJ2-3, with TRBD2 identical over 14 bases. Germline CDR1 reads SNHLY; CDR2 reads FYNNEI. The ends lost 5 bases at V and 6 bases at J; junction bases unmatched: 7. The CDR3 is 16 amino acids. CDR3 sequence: CASSPRLAGGLDTQYF. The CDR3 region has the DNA TGTGCCAGCAGTCCACGACTAGCGGGAGGGCTGGATACGCAGTATTTT.

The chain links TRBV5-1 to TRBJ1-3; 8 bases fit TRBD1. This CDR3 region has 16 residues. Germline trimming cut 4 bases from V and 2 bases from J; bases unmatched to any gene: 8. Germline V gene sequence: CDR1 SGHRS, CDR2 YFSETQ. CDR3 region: CASSTHSTGAGNTIYF. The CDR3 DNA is TGCGCCAGCAGCACTCACTCGACAGGGGCTGGAAACACCATATATTTT.

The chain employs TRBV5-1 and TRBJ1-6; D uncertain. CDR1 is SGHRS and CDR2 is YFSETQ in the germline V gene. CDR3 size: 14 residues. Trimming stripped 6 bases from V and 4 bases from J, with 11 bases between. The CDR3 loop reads CASKEGEYNSPLHF. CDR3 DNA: TGCGCCAGCAAAGAGGGCGAATATAATTCACCCCTCCACTTT. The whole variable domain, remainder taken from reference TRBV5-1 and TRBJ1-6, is KAGVTQTPRYLIKTRGQQVTLSCSPISGHRSVSWYQQTPGQGLQFLFEYFSETQRNKGNFPGRFSGRQFSNSRSEMNVSTLELGDSALYLCASKEGEYNSPLHFGNGTRLTVT.

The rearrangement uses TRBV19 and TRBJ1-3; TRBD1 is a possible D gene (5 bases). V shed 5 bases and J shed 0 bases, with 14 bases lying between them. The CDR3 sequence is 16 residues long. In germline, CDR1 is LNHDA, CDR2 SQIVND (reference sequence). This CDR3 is CASSSEGHRSGNTIYF. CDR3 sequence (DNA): TGTGCCAGTAGTTCAGAAGGACACCGCTCTGGAAACACCATATATTTT.

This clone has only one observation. The DNA for the CDR3 is TGTGCCAGCAGCGCGGACAGGGAAAGACGCACGGTCGTCAATGAGCAGTTCTTC. This translates into CASSADRERRTVVNEQFF. The J gene is TRBJ2-1, the V gene TRBV5-6; TRBD1 matches at 8 bases. Trimming removed 4 bases from V and 6 bases from J; junction bases left unmatched: 18. The germline CDR1 and CDR2 sequences are SGHDT and YYEEEE. The CDR3 has 18 amino acids.

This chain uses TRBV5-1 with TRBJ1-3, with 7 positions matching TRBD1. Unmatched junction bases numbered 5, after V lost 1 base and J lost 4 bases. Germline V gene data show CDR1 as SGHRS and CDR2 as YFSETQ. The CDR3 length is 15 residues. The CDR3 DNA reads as TGCGCCAGCAGCTTGTCCCAGGGGGGCGGAAACACCATATATTTT. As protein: CASSLSQGGGNTIYF.

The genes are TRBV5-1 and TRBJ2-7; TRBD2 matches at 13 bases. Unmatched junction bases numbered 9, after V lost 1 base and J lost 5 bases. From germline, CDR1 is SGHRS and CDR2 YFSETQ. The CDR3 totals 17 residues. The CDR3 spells CASSLMGLAGYVDEQYF. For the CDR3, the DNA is TGCGCCAGCAGCTTGATGGGACTAGCGGGATACGTCGACGAGCAGTACTTC.

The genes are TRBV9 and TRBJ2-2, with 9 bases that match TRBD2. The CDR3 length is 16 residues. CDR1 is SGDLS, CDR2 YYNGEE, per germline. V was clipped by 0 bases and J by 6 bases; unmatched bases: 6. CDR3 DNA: TGTGCCAGCAGCGTAGGTGAGCGGGAGGCGGCCGGGGAGCTGTTTTTT. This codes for CASSVGEREAAGELFF.

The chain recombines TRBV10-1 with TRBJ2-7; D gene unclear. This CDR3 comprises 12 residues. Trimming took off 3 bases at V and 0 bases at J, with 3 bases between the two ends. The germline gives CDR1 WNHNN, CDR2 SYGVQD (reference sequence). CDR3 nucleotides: TGCGCCAGCAGTGACCTCTCCTACGAGCAGTACTTC. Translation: CASSDLSYEQYF.

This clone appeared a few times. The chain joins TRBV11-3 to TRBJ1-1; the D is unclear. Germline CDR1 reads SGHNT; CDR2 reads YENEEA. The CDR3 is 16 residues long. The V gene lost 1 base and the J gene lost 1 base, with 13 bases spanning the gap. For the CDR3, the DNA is TGTGCCAGCAGCTTAGCCACCCCAGCGTCGAACACTGAAGCTTTCTTT. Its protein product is CASSLATPASNTEAFF.

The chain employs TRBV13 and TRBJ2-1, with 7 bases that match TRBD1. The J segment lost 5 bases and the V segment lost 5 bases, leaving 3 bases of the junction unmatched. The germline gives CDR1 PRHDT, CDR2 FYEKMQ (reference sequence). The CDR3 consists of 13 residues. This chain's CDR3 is CASSGDRDNEQFF. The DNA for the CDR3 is TGTGCCAGCAGCGGCGACAGGGACAATGAGCAGTTCTTC.

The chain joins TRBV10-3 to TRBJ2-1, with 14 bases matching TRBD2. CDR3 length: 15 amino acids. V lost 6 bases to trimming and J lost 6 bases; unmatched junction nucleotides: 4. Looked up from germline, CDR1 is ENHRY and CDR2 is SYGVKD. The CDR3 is CAISRLAGGLNEQFF. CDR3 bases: TGTGCCATCAGCCGACTAGCGGGGGGGCTCAATGAGCAGTTCTTC.

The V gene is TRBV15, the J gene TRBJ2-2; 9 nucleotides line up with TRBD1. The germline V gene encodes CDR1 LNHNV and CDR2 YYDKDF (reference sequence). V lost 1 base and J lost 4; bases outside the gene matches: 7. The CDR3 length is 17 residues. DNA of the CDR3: TGTGCCACCAGCAGAGCACTAGACAGGGGGAGCACCGGGGAGCTGTTTTTT. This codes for CATSRALDRGSTGELFF. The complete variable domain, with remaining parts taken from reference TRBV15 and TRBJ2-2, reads DAMVIQNPRYQVTQFGKPVTLSCSQTLNHNVMYWYQQKSSQAPKLLFHYYDKDFNNEADTPDNFQSRRPNTSFCFLDIRSPGLGDTAMYLCATSRALDRGSTGELFFGEGSRLTVL.

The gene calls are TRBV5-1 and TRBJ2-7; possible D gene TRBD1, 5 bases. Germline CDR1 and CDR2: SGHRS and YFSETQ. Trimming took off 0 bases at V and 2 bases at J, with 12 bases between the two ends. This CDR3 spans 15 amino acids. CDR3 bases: TGCGCCAGCAGCTTGGAGGCAGGGCCAACCTACGAGCAGTACTTC. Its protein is CASSLEAGPTYEQYF.

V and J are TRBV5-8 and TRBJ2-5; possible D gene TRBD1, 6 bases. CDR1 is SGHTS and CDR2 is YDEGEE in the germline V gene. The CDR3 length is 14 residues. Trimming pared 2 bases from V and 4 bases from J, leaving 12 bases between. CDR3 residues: CASSLVGAGETQYF. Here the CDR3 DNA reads TGTGCCAGCAGCTTAGTGGGGGCCGGAGAGACCCAGTACTTC.

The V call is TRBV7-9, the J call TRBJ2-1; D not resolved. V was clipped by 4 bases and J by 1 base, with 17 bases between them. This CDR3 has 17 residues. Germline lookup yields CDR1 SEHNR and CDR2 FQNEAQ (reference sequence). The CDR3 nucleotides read TGTGCCAGCAGCTCCCCCCGCCCCCCCCGGTCCTACAATGAGCAGTTCTTC. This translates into CASSSPRPPRSYNEQFF.

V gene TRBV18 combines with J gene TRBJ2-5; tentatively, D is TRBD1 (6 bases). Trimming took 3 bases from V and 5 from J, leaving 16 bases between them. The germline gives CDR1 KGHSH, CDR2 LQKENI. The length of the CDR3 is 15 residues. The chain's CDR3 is CASSPLPQGTETQYF. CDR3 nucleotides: TGTGCCAGCTCACCGCTCCCCCAGGGGACGGAGACCCAGTACTTC.

This chain's CDR3 is CASSSPGQLHQPQHF. CDR3 DNA sequence: TGTGCCAGCAGTTCTCCGGGACAGTTGCATCAGCCCCAGCATTTT. The V gene is TRBV28, the J gene TRBJ1-5, with 7 bases fitting TRBD1. Per the germline V gene, CDR1 is MDHEN and CDR2 is SYDVKM. The length of the CDR3 is 15 residues. V lost 4 bases and J lost 5; bases outside the gene matches: 8.

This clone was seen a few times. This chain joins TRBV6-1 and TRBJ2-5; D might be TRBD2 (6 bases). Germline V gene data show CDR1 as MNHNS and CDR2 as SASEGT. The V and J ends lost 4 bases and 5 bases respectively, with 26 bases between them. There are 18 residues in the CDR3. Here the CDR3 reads CASSAGRLTGPGRETQYF. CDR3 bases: TGTGCCAGCAGTGCAGGACGGTTAACAGGACCGGGGAGGGAGACCCAGTACTTC.